The 14 T cell receptor beta chains reported below all come from one sample, sequenced in a study of CD8+ T cells in alopecia areata. The treatment here: oral pan-JAK inhibitor, 5-10 mg twice daily. RNA extraction and reverse transcription yielded cDNA as sequencing template. Clones were read by immunoSEQ multiplex PCR, and TCRdb kept only the in-frame ones, dropping some. This table holds roughly 220,000 clones, approximately 38% found once. Sequencing used CD4+ T cells sorted from blood, obtained at approximately week 31, from a patient treated with tofacitinib. Every receptor here comes from a human donor with alopecia areata.

This chain connects TRBV29-1 to TRBJ1-3; D perhaps matches TRBD1 (5 bases). CDR3 length: 12 residues. Trimming left V 4 bases short and J 7 bases short, with 11 bases between. Germline V lookup: CDR1 SQVTM, CDR2 ANQGSEA. The CDR3 DNA follows: TGCAGCGTTGCTCGCGGGGGGAACACCATATATTTT. It encodes CSVARGGNTIYF.

There are a few counts of this clone. The gene calls are TRBV10-2 and TRBJ2-3; D not certain. V was trimmed by 6 bases and J by 2 bases, leaving 6 bases between them. From germline, CDR1 is WSHSY and CDR2 SAAADI. The CDR3 runs to 12 residues. CDR3 sequence: CASRTSTDTQYF. In nucleotides, the CDR3 is TGCGCCAGCAGGACCTCCACAGATACGCAGTATTTT.

A remark on this clone: Its ends do not fully match the called genes, so a read error is possible. This chain connects TRBV7-2 to TRBJ2-5; the match to TRBD2 covers 14 bases. The V gene's germline CDR1 is SGHTA and CDR2 FQGNSA. This CDR3 comprises 15 residues. CDR3 coding DNA: TGTGCCAGCAGCCCAGGACTAGCGGGGGGAGAGGCCCAGTACTTC. Translated: CASSPGLAGGEAQYF.

This rearrangement joins TRBV7-6 to TRBJ2-7, with 13 nucleotides matching TRBD2. From germline, CDR1 is SGHVS and CDR2 FNYEAQ. This CDR3 contains 14 residues. V dropped 5 bases and J dropped 5; count of bases not matched to a gene: 3. The CDR3 DNA reads TGTGCCAGCAGCGGGACTAGCGGGATCAACGAGCAGTACTTC. This encodes CASSGTSGINEQYF.

The chain employs TRBV30 and TRBJ1-5, with a weak D call TRBD1 (6 bases). Germline loops: CDR1 GTSNPN, CDR2 SVGIG (reference sequence). V was trimmed by 0 bases and J by 3 bases, leaving 12 bases between them. The CDR3 contains 15 residues. The CDR3 DNA sequence: TGTGCCTGGAGTGTACGGCAGGGGTTCAATCAGCCCCAGCATTTT. It yields the protein CAWSVRQGFNQPQHF.

This clone was picked up many times. The chain combines TRBV6-1 with TRBJ2-7, with a tentative D call TRBD1 (6 bases). CDR1 is MNHNS and CDR2 is SASEGT in the germline V gene. This CDR3 has 16 residues. V lost 6 bases and J 5 bases, leaving 23 bases between the germline ends. CDR3: CASRETGTPNQDEQYF. CDR3 bases: TGTGCCAGCAGAGAAACCGGGACACCGAATCAGGACGAGCAGTACTTC.

V and J are TRBV11-1 and TRBJ2-1, with 12 positions matching TRBD2. With 3 bases clipped from V and 10 bases from J, the junction kept 10 bases outside the gene matches. This CDR3 is 16 amino acids long. The germline V gene has CDR1 SGHAT and CDR2 FQDESV (reference sequence). The CDR3 loop reads CASSFGASGRGKEQFF. Written as DNA, the CDR3 is TGTGCCAGCAGCTTCGGGGCTAGCGGGAGGGGGAAGGAGCAGTTCTTC.

This chain connects TRBV25-1 to TRBJ1-2; tentatively, D is TRBD1 (5 bases). Germline V gene lookup returns CDR1 MGHDK and CDR2 SYGVNS. Trimming removed 0 bases from V and 7 bases from J, with 9 bases in between. CDR3 length equals 13 residues. The CDR3 nucleotides are TGTGCCAGCAGTGAATATAAAGGGGCTGGCTACACCTTC. This codes for CASSEYKGAGYTF.

The chain employs TRBV10-1 and TRBJ2-3; 7 bases are a match to TRBD1. V was pared by 2 bases and J by 1 base, with 0 bases of the junction left unmatched. CDR1 is WNHNN and CDR2 is SYGVQD in the germline V gene (reference sequence). The CDR3 length is 14 residues. CDR3 in DNA: TGCGCCAGCAGTGAGGGACAGGGCACAGATACGCAGTATTTT. It is translated as CASSEGQGTDTQYF.

This clone was seen a handful of times. This chain links TRBV5-1 with TRBJ2-7, with 11 bases lining up with TRBD1. In germline, CDR1 is SGHRS, CDR2 YFSETQ. After removal of 3 bases from V and 6 bases from J, the junction contained 5 bases not matched to a gene. The CDR3 length is 14 residues. The CDR3 bases are TGCGCCAGCAGCTCCGGACAGGGGGCAAGCGAGCAGTACTTC. It translates to CASSSGQGASEQYF.

The chain uses TRBV5-1 and TRBJ1-6; perhaps TRBD1 as D (5 bases). From germline, CDR1 is SGHRS and CDR2 YFSETQ. This CDR3 region has 15 residues. Trimming left V 2 bases short and J 5 bases short, with 11 bases between. The CDR3 region is CASSFTGTDNSPLHF. The CDR3, as DNA: TGCGCCAGCAGCTTCACCGGGACGGATAATTCACCCCTCCACTTT.

This clone occurred a few times. The chain couples TRBV7-8 to TRBJ1-2; D is possibly TRBD1 (5 bases). Germline V gene sequence: CDR1 SGHVS, CDR2 FQNEAQ. V lost 5 bases and J 8 bases, leaving 12 bases between the germline ends. The CDR3 contains 12 residues. The CDR3 loop reads CASSREGRGYTF. CDR3 sequence (DNA): TGTGCCAGCAGCCGAGAGGGGAGAGGCTACACCTTC.

This clone appeared a few times. V is TRBV2 and J is TRBJ1-4, with D possibly matching TRBD1 (6 bases). Trimming left V 7 bases short and J 0 bases short, with 12 bases between. This CDR3 contains 15 residues. Germline-derived CDR1 and CDR2 are SNHLY and FYNNEI. The CDR3 nucleotides read TGTGCCAGCAACCCCGACAGGTCAACTAATGAAAAACTGTTTTTT. Protein sequence: CASNPDRSTNEKLFF.

The chain has TRBV18 and TRBJ2-7, with 9 bases aligning to TRBD1. The CDR3 consists of 15 residues. V lost 6 bases and J lost 3; bases outside the gene matches: 9. The germline V gene encodes CDR1 KGHSH and CDR2 LQKENI. The CDR3 region is CASSVAGTGNYEQYF. The CDR3 DNA follows: TGTGCCAGCTCCGTCGCCGGGACAGGGAACTACGAGCAGTACTTC.